A selection of T cell receptor beta chains follows, all from one sample in a study of blood T cell repertoires in COVID-19. Libraries were prepared by immunoSEQ multiplex PCR; TCRdb keeps only in-frame clonotypes and omits some of them. The sample yields 200,000 to 250,000 clones, 75% to 90% seen once. Sequencing input: PBMCs or T cells enriched from blood (not recorded which). All receptors derive from a woman aged 30 to 39 who had been exposed to COVID-19. CDR3s include the opening cysteine and the closing phenylalanine or tryptophan. D genes are given only for firm matches. Expanded clones get a size class; other rows say once, few or many, or leave the size out.

j_gene,v_gene,d_gene,abundance,CDR3aa,CDR3nt
TRBJ2-1,TRBV11-3,TRBD1,.,CASSLDRQGASPPPYNEQFF,TGTGCCAGCAGCTTAGATCGACAGGGGGCATCCCCCCCTCCCTACAATGAGCAGTTCTTC
TRBJ1-6,TRBV6-1,TRBD1,.,CASSEEVGTGHSPLHF,TGTGCCAGCAGTGAGGAAGTTGGGACAGGGCATTCACCCCTCCACTTT
TRBJ2-7,TRBV2,.,once,CASSESQGPSSEQYF,TGTGCCAGCAGTGAATCGCAGGGCCCTTCTTCCGAGCAGTACTTC
TRBJ2-1,TRBV5-1,.,.,CASRPDTYNEQFF,TGCGCCAGCAGACCGGACACTTACAATGAGCAGTTCTTC
TRBJ2-2,TRBV10-3,.,.,CATKRGVAENTGELFF,TGTGCCACCAAACGGGGAGTAGCGGAAAACACCGGGGAGCTGTTTTTT
TRBJ1-1,TRBV5-4,TRBD1,once,CASSLGGQGLNTEAFF,TGTGCCAGCAGCTTGGGGGGACAGGGCTTGAACACTGAAGCTTTCTTT
TRBJ1-2,TRBV18,.,.,CASSPKPAVYGYTF,TGTGCCAGCTCACCAAAGCCGGCGGTCTATGGCTACACCTTC
TRBJ1-1,TRBV15,.,.,CATSRDYQTRQMNTEAFF,TGTGCCACCAGCAGAGATTACCAGACCCGACAGATGAACACTGAAGCTTTCTTT
TRBJ1-2,TRBV30,.,.,CAWGPSVFYGYTF,TGTGCCTGGGGACCGTCGGTGTTCTATGGCTACACCTTC
TRBJ1-5,TRBV2,TRBD1,.,CASSGQGGNSNQPQHF,TGTGCCAGCAGTGGACAGGGTGGAAATAGCAATCAGCCCCAGCATTTT
TRBJ1-3,TRBV30,.,.,CAGGLGGNTIYF,TGTGCGGGAGGGCTAGGTGGAAACACCATATATTTT
TRBJ1-6,TRBV6-5,TRBD1,.,CASRTGIYNSPLHF,TGTGCCAGCAGGACAGGGATTTATAATTCACCCCTCCACTTT
TRBJ1-5,TRBV6-6,TRBD1,.,CASRQGNNQPQHF,TGTGCCAGCAGACAGGGGAACAATCAGCCCCAGCATTTT
TRBJ2-3,TRBV7-8,.,.,CASRSRLRPGWATDTQYF,TGTGCCAGCAGGTCAAGGCTCCGCCCAGGGTGGGCCACAGATACGCAGTATTTT
TRBJ1-4,TRBV28,TRBD1,.,CASSTDRGREKLFF,TGTGCCAGCAGCACGGACAGGGGGCGGGAAAAACTGTTTTTT
TRBJ2-1,TRBV2,.,once,CASSARGNEQFF,TGTGCCAGCAGTGCCAGGGGCAATGAGCAGTTCTTC
TRBJ2-7,TRBV6-2/TRBV6-3,.,.,CASSLATIYEQYF,TGTGCCAGCAGTCTAGCCACTATCTACGAGCAGTACTTC
TRBJ2-7,TRBV30,.,.,CAWSPGITYEQYF,TGTGCCTGGAGTCCAGGAATAACCTACGAGCAGTACTTC
TRBJ2-3,TRBV10-3,.,.,CATLQGADTQYF,TGTGCCACCCTACAGGGAGCAGATACGCAGTATTTT
TRBJ1-2,TRBV5-1,TRBD1,.,CASSLVTGDGYTF,TGCGCCAGCAGCTTGGTGACAGGGGATGGCTACACCTTC
TRBJ2-6,TRBV5-1,.,.,CASSFLSGANVLTF,TGCGCCAGCAGCTTCCTCTCTGGGGCCAACGTCCTGACTTTC